This T cell receptor (beta chain) was obtained from a study of cytomegalovirus exposure and HLA in healthy donors (TCRdb year 2017). Regarding the research as a whole: In an earlier analysis of under 750 of the donors, around 300 Gb of sequence data and about 110 million unique TCR beta sequences from about 190 million T cells were reported. Using immunosequencing, the study profiled T cell repertoires from 640 or so subjects and related those repertoires to cytomegalovirus serostatus. Along with the approximately 670-subject first cohort, a separate validation cohort of some 130 different subjects was used. A later genetic analysis took genome-wide SNP genotypes for about 65% of the 666 donors and used that subset as a discovery cohort. Rather than drawing on any new phenotypic data, the later analysis identified candidate immune exposures from TCR beta sequences and the way those sequences occurred across donors. Every repertoire in the discovery cohort had been generated on one and the same sequencing platform. To predict cytomegalovirus infection status, the study combined high-throughput TCR immunosequencing, statistical association of individual TCRs with disease status, and machine learning. An early release covering over 500 HLA-typed donors comprised roughly 300 gigabases of sequencing data and roughly 85 million unique TCR sequences. An earlier analysis of roughly 600 of the donors used high-throughput TCR beta sequencing to judge whether each TCR beta V gene segment behaved as functional or pseudogenic. Because of strong linkage in the cohort, five DR-DQ haplotypes were treated as single units for association and clustering. Typing coverage differed by locus: A, B, C, DRB1 and DQB1 were typed in roughly 620-640 donors, DQA1 in 522, DPA1 in over 600, and DPB1 in 400 to 480. The study aimed to test whether signatures of past pathogen exposure could be identified by cataloging public T cell receptors. In a later analysis, previously published TCR beta repertoires from 666 donors were re-analyzed and high-resolution HLA genotyping was added so that TCR occurrence patterns could be studied. Among under 450 genotyped donors of the cohort, an average of approximately 240,000 unique TCR beta nucleotide sequences were sequenced per donor, around 20% of them non-productive. HLA typing included class I and class II loci at four-digit resolution. Donor age, sex, ethnicity and CMV serostatus were compiled together with the repertoire data. The genetic ancestry cluster associated with self-reported Caucasian donors included 65% to 90% of the 300 to 450 genotyped donors. Overall results and qualifications from the work: A further reported finding was that TCR beta sequences accurately predicted the HLA-A and HLA-B alleles for most subjects in the first cohort. Broadly in line with IMGT annotations, most TCR beta V segments showed up in productive rearrangements about 87% or about 30% of the time in an earlier analysis of around 600 of the donors. This cohort had only TCR beta chains sequenced, and the lack of alpha or paired-chain data limited which features could be detected. A group of highly shared sequence variants was considered likely to be a technical artifact of the sequencing pipeline. A later genetic analysis associated a missense DCLRE1C variant with V-gene and J-gene trimming of TCR beta chains, and an independent cohort replicated the association. The 87-base-pair reads could not distinguish some IMGT-functional V segments, including TRBV6-2 and TRBV6-3, so those segments were excluded. While some public TCRs were present in many individuals, most TCR sequences turned up only very rarely across donors. Specific HLA alleles were associated with around 18,000 TCR beta sequences at a false discovery rate of 0.05 in a later analysis. A later analysis found that most CMV-associated TCR beta chains appeared HLA-restricted, with HLA associations seemingly driven largely by CMV exposure. Because counts were too low, about 18 rarely observed V segments, including chromosome 9 orphons, were excluded from the earlier analysis of around 590 of the donors. According to a later analysis, parvovirus B19, influenza, CMV and Epstein-Barr virus appeared linked to several top co-occurrence clusters. For the cohort, immune exposure information was limited to CMV serostatus. When HLA alleles, especially DR and DQ, strongly co-occurred, attributing TCR associations to individual alleles was difficult. A few of the identified cytomegalovirus-associated TCR beta chains were confirmed in vitro to be specific for cytomegalovirus antigens. The classifier was reported to diagnose cytomegalovirus status with high specificity and sensitivity in both the original cohort and the validation cohort. A later genetic analysis reported fewer N-insertions in productive TCRs among donors in an Asian-associated ancestry cluster than the roughly 700-donor mean. Correlated functional status among segregating V segments might be attributable to linkage disequilibrium, but an unknown experimental factor could not be ruled out. The study gave a list of about 150 TCR beta chains associated with cytomegalovirus. Because HLA typing was unavailable for some donors at each locus, only the typed subset was used in association tests. Compared with equally common non-associated chains, HLA-associated TCR beta chains in a later analysis were more clonally expanded and had lower generation probabilities. According to the authors, the approach could potentially be generalized to other disease states and immunological phenotypes. Sequencing depth was assumed to be roughly uniform across donors in the presence/absence analyses, though that assumption may not hold. A later analysis found that TCR association rates varied across HLA loci, with DRB1 alleles showing the most associated TCRs and HLA-C alleles the fewest.

Library creation used the immunoSEQ multiplex PCR assay. For the multiplex PCR, a mixture combining 60 forward primers for TCR Vbeta segments and 13 reverse primers for TCR Jbeta segments was used. The CDR3 region of rearranged TCR beta genes was amplified from genomic DNA by a multiplex PCR assay. The amplified TCR beta libraries were sequenced on the Illumina HiSeq System as 87-base-pair reads. Turning to the authors' computational methods: A later analysis tallied roughly 80 million unique TCR beta chains across the 600 to 700 repertoires, and approximately 11 million of those chains were shared by two or more donors. Raw reads were error-corrected and collapsed into unique sequences with a nearest-neighbor algorithm that merged closely related sequences to remove PCR and sequencing errors. Alignment of CDR3 sequences to IMGT reference sequences was used to assign V, D and J gene segments. For a sequence to be retained, at least a six-nucleotide match to both a V gene segment and a J gene segment was required. A rearrangement was called productive if the CDR3 had no stop codons and remained in frame with V and J, and every other rearrangement was called non-productive. Following IMGT convention, CDR3 was defined as the stretch from the second conserved V-encoded cysteine up to the conserved J-encoded phenylalanine. In an earlier analysis of some 550 of the donors, sequences lacking an unambiguous match to a single V gene segment were excluded. In an earlier analysis of 587 of the donors, V segments were called functional above 56.7% productive rearrangements and were called segregating when the between-donor standard deviation exceeded 5%. A statistical classification framework was built to diagnose cytomegalovirus status from the catalog of TCR beta chain sequences. A later analysis assigned V and J genes by comparing TCR nucleotide sequences with IMGT/GENE-DB human TR gene sequences. A later analysis assigned CDR3 sequences and most-parsimonious VDJ recombination scenarios with the TCRdist pipeline. In a later analysis, every TCR beta chain was defined by the combination of its CDR3 amino acid sequence and its V-gene family, and reads without a unique V-gene family were dropped. To address suspected cross-contamination and a sequencing artifact, a later analysis removed a few hundred highly shared, low-generation-probability nucleotide sequences. For each public chain, a later analysis derived a clonal expansion index from normalized ranks of inferred template counts within each repertoire. In a later analysis, generation probabilities were computed using a VDJ recombination model fitted to out-of-frame rearrangements, and the results were checked against IGoR. In a later analysis, TCR-TCR, TCR-HLA and TCR-CMV co-occurrence was scored with hypergeometric tests, and a repertoire-size bias correction was applied to TCR pairs. In a later analysis, false discovery rates were estimated by permuting HLA or CMV assignments 20 times. A later analysis grouped co-occurring TCRs with DBSCAN, adding TCRdist sequence similarity when clustering within HLA-allele-positive subsets. For co-occurrence clustering, repertoires with fewer than 30,000 or more than 120,000 public chains were excluded, along with about five repertoires with anomalous nucleotide sharing. TCRdb took this table from immuneACCESS and kept in-frame rearrangements with V and J called. Such tables lack part of the clones; where checked against another copy, unresolved V genes explain under half of the gap, and the rest is unexplained. V and J calls and clone size are as listed in that table; D and trimming were resolved from the DNA. The sample yields around 150,000 clones; around four fifths were counted once. The ten most abundant clones make up 1.4% of the sample.

The cohort consisted of 666 healthy bone marrow donors. At the time of sampling, every cohort member was nominally healthy, though immune exposures that went unrecorded were likely present. The donor was CMV seronegative and was included in the group of about 400 seronegative cohort members. A peripheral blood sample was provided by each donor, and peripheral blood mononuclear cells were used for TCR beta sequencing. The Qiagen DNeasy Blood Extraction Kit was used to extract genomic DNA from the blood cell samples. As regards this clone: No cognate antigen has been identified for it. There are no base qualities to consult, and no much larger clone falls within one base.

Cut back by 2 bases and 5 bases, the V and J ends lie 12 bases apart. Including cysteine and phenylalanine, the CDR3 has 14 amino acids. Kept here is only the CDR3 DNA, which spans 42 bases and is read in frame from base 1. As encoded in the germline V gene (reference sequence), CDR1 is SEHNR while CDR2 is FQNEAQ. The chain uses TRBV7-9 and TRBJ2-5; the D gene identity is not certain. Source material: PBMCs. This TCR was recovered from a male donor in good health and CMV-seronegative. The CDR3 protein sequence reads: CASSLSAIGETQYF. The nucleotides read TGTGCCAGCAGCTTATCAGCGATTGGGGAGACCCAGTACTTC.